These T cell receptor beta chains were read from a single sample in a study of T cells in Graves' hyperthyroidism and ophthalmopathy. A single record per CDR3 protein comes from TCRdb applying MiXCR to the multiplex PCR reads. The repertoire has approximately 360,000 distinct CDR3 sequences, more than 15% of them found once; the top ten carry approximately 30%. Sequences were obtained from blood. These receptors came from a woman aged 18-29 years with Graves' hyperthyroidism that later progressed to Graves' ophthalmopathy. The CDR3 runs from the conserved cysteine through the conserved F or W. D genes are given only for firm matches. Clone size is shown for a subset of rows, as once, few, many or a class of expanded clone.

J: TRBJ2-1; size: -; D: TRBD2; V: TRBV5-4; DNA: TGTGCCAGCAGCTTGGGACCGGGACTAGAGGATGAGCAGTTCTTC; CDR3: CASSLGPGLEDEQFF
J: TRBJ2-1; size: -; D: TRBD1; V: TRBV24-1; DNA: TGTGCCACCAGTGATCGGGACAGGGTAACGTCCTACAATGAGCAGTTCTTC; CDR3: CATSDRDRVTSYNEQFF
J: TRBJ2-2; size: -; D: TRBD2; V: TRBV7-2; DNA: TGTGCCAGCAGCTTAATGGGGTCCACCGTTTGGCGGGAGTATACCGGGGAGCTGTTTTTT; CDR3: CASSLMGSTVWREYTGELFF
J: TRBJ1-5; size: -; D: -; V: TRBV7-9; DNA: TGTGCCAGCAGCCCCCTTCGCTGTAGCAATCAGCCCCAGCATTTT; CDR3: CASSPLRCSNQPQHF
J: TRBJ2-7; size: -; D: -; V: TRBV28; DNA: TGTGCCAGCAGTTTCGCTGGCAGCGTTGCAAACTACGAGCAGTACTTC; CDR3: CASSFAGSVANYEQYF
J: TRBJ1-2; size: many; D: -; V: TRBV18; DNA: TGTGCCAGCTCACCGACGGCTAACTATGGCTACACCTTC; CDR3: CASSPTANYGYTF
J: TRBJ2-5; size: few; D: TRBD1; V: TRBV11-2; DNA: TGTGCCAGCAGCCGAGACCGGGACAGGGGGACCCAGTACTTC; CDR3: CASSRDRDRGTQYF
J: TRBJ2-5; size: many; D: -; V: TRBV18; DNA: TGTGCCAGCTCGGACCCTTACGGCGGGACCCAGTACTTC; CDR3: CASSDPYGGTQYF
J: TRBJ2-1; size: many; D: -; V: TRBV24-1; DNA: TGTGCCACCAGTGAGGCTGACGGGAACTCCTACAATGAGCAGTTCTTC; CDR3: CATSEADGNSYNEQFF
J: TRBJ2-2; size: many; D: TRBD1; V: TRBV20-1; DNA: TGCAGTGCTTACGTCGAGACAGGGCGGCCCGGGGAGCTGTTTTTT; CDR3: CSAYVETGRPGELFF
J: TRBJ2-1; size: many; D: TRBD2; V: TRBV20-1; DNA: TGCAGTGCTAGAGATCCGCTAGCGGGAGCCAATGAGCAGTTCTTC; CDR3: CSARDPLAGANEQFF
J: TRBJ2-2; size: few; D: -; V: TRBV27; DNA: TGTGCCAGCAGTCCCCCCCGGGACCCTGGGAACACCGGGGAGCTGTTTTTT; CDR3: CASSPPRDPGNTGELFF
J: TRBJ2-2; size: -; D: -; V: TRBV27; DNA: TGTGCCAGCAGCTCCGACGGCTGGGGGGCCGGGGAGCTGTTTTTT; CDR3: CASSSDGWGAGELFF
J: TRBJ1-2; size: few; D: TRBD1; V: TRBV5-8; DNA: TGTGCCAGCAGCTATAAATACCGGGACAGCAACTATGGCTACACCTTC; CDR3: CASSYKYRDSNYGYTF
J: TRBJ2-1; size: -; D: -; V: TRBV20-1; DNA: TGCAGTGCCCAAACCGGGGCAGCCGCCTACAATGAGCAGTTCTTC; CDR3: CSAQTGAAAYNEQFF
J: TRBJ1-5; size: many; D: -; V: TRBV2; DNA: TGTGCCAGCAGTAGGGACAGCAATCAGCCCCAGCATTTT; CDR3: CASSRDSNQPQHF
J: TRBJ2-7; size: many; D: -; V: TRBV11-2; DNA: TGTGCCAGCAGCTTAGTGGCGGACGGCTCCTACGAGCAGTACTTC; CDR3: CASSLVADGSYEQYF
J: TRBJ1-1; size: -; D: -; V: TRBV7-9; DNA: TGTGCCAGCAGCCCCCTCGGGGAAAAAACGAACACTGAAGCTTTCTTT; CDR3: CASSPLGEKTNTEAFF
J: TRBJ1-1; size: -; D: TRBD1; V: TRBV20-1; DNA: TGCAGTGCTAGAGTAACAGGGGAAATAGAAGCTTTCTTT; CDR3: CSARVTGEIEAFF
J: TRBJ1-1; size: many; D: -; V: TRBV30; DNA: TGTGCCTGGAGTGTCGATTGGGCAGGGCCGAACACTGAAGCTTTCTTT; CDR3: CAWSVDWAGPNTEAFF
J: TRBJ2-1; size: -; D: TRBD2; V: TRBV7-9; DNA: TGTGCCAGCAGCTTAGGACCACAGCGGGACCCCGCCTACAATGAGCAGTTCTTC; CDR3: CASSLGPQRDPAYNEQFF
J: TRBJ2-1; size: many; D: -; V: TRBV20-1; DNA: TGCAGTGCTAGCCAAATGGGGACGACCTTGCGGTACAATGAGCAGTTCTTC; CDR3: CSASQMGTTLRYNEQFF
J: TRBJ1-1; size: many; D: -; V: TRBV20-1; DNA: TGCAGTGCTAGTGGCAGGTTGAACACTGAAGCTTTCTTT; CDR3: CSASGRLNTEAFF
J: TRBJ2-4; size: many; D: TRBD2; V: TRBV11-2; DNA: TGTGCCAGCAGTTGGACTAGCGGGGATTTAGCCAAAAACATTCAGTACTTC; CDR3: CASSWTSGDLAKNIQYF
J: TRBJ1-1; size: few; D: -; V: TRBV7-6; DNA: TGTGCCAGCAGCCTCCGGGGGGCGACGAGAACTGAAGCTTTCTTT; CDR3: CASSLRGATRTEAFF
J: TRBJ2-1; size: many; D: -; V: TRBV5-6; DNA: TGTGCCAGCAGCTACGGGACGAATGAGCAGTTCTTC; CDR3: CASSYGTNEQFF
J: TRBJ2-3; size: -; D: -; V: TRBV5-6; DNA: TGTGCCAGCAGCCCAGCGGATGGGAGTAAGAGGACCACAGATACGCAGTATTTT; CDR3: CASSPADGSKRTTDTQYF
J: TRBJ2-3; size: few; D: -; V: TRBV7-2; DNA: TGTGCCAGCAGCTTGATGGGGACTAGCACAGATACGCAGTATTTT; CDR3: CASSLMGTSTDTQYF
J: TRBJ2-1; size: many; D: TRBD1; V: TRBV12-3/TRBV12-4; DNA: TGTGCCAGCAGTCTCCGGGACAGCCTAGATGAGCAGTTCTTC; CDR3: CASSLRDSLDEQFF
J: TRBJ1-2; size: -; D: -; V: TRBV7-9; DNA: TGTGCCAGCAGCTCGGGACCGCCTTATACCTTC; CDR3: CASSSGPPYTF
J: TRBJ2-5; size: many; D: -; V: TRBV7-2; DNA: TGTGCCAGCAGCTTATTCCCGGGAGTAGAGACCCAGTACTTC; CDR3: CASSLFPGVETQYF
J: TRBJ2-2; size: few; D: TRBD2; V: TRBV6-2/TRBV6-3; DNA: TGTGCCAGCAGTCTGGGACTAGCGTTGACCGGGGAGCTGTTTTTT; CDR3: CASSLGLALTGELFF
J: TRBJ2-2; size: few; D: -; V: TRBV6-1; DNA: TGTGCCAGCACAGGGGTAAACGCCGGGGAGCTGTTTTTT; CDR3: CASTGVNAGELFF
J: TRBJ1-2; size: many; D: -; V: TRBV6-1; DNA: TGTGCCAGCAGTGTGGGCCGTCGGGGCTACACCTTC; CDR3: CASSVGRRGYTF
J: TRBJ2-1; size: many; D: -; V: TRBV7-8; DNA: TGTGCCAGCAGCGCCTTAGGGGGTCGGTGGAGCGAGCAGTTCTTC; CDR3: CASSALGGRWSEQFF
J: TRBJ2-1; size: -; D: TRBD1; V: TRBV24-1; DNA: TGTGCCACCAGTGATCGGACAGGGTACAATGGGCAGTTCTTC; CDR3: CATSDRTGYNGQFF
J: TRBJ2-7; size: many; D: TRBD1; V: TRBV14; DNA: TGTGCCAGCAGCTCTCTTACCGACAGGGCCTACGAGCAGTACTTC; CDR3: CASSSLTDRAYEQYF
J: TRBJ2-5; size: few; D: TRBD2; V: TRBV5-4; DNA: TGTGCCAGCAGCTTAAGTTCGGGGGGGACGGGAGAGACCCAGTACTTC; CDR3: CASSLSSGGTGETQYF
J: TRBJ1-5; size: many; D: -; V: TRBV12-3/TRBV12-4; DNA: TGTGCCAGCAGCCTCCCGAACCAGCCCCAGCATTTT; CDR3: CASSLPNQPQHF
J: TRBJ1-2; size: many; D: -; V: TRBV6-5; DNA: TGTGCCAGCAGTTACGGGACGATCTATGGCTACACCTTC; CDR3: CASSYGTIYGYTF
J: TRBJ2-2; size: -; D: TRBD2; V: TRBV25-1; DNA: TGTGCCAGCAGTGGCCGAAGCGGGAGGGCCGCCGGGGAGCTGTTTTTT; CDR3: CASSGRSGRAAGELFF
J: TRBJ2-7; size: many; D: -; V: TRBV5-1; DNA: TGCGCCAGCAGCTTGGACTTTCCCCCTTACGAGCAGTACTTC; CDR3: CASSLDFPPYEQYF
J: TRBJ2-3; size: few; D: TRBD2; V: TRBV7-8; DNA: TGTGCCAGCAGCCCAGGGGGCGGGGGACTAGCGGGAGGGACAGATACGCAGTATTTT; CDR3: CASSPGGGGLAGGTDTQYF
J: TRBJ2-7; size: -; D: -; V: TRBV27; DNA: TGTGCCAGCAGTTTGAGCGTACCCGGGCTGTGGGAGCAGTACTTC; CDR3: CASSLSVPGLWEQYF
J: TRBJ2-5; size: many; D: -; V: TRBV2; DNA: TGTGCCAGCGGGGTATCGAGGGGCGCGGGACAAGAGACCCAGTACTTC; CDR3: CASGVSRGAGQETQYF
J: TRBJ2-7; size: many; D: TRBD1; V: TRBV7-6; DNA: TGTGCCAGCAGCTTATCTGTTCCGGCGGACAGGGCAAAAAACGAGCAGTACTTC; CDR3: CASSLSVPADRAKNEQYF
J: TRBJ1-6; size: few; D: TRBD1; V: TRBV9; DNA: TGTGCCAGCAGCGCCCCCCCGGGACAGCTGAATTCACCCCTCCACTTT; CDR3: CASSAPPGQLNSPLHF
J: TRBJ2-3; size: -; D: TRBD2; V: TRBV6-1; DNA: TGTGCCACCTCCAGCGGGATAGGAGATACGCAGTATTTT; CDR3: CATSSGIGDTQYF
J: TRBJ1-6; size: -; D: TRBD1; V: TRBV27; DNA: TGTGCCAGCAGTACAAAGACAGGGGGGAATTCACCCCTCCACTTT; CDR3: CASSTKTGGNSPLHF
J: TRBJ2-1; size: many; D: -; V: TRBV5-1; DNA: TGCGCCAGCAGCTTGTGGATGCGGGTCCCCGATCGCGGTGAGCAGTTCTTC; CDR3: CASSLWMRVPDRGEQFF
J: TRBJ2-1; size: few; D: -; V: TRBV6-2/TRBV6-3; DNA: TGTGCCAGCAGTTATCTGGAGGGCTCCTACAATGAGCAGTTCTTC; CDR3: CASSYLEGSYNEQFF
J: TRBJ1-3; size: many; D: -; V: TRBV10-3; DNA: TGTGCCATCAGTGAGGTCGGCAGTGGAAACACCATATATTTT; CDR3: CAISEVGSGNTIYF
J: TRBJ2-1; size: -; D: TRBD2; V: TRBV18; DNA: TGTGCCAGCTCCCCGGGTCTAGCGGGACACAATGAGCAGTTCTTC; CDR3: CASSPGLAGHNEQFF
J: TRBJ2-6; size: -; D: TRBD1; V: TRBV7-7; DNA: TGTGCTAGCAGCCCTATTGGACAGGACGTCCTGACTTTC; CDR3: CASSPIGQDVLTF